Presented here are 24 T cell receptor beta chains from one specimen sequenced in a study of Graves' ophthalmopathy and Graves' hyperthyroidism (dated by TCRdb to the late 2010s). The sequencer listed for this sample is Illumina HiSeq 2000. For repertoire sequencing, the TCR beta CDR3 regions were amplified from RNA transcripts. A first-round RT-PCR used HTBI primers with the Qiagen OneStep RT-PCR kit, followed by a second-round multiplex PCR, size selection and purification. In-frame beta chains were kept once TCRdb had trimmed the public reads at Q25 with fastp and called clones with MiXCR. One record per CDR3 amino acid sequence lists the most common genes and DNA. The table for this sample lists more than 300,000 distinct CDR3 sequences; 15% of them were counted only once. The top ten clones comprise 5.5% to 7% of the sample. Sequenced material: peripheral blood. These receptors were obtained from a woman aged 18-29 years with stable Graves' hyperthyroidism. Donor details come from another sample of the same person, matched by shared clones.

This clonotype was recorded a few times. V is TRBV25-1 and J is TRBJ1-6, with D uncertain. Germline-derived CDR1 and CDR2 are MGHDK and SYGVNS. CDR3 length: 14 residues. The germline V and J ends were trimmed by 4 bases and 10 bases, with 14 bases remaining between them. This CDR3 reads CASSGADPLSPLHF. As DNA, the CDR3 is TGTGCCAGCAGTGGAGCGGACCCCTTATCACCCCTCCACTTT.

V usage is TRBV4-1 and J usage is TRBJ1-1; tentative D call: TRBD1 (6 bases). The CDR3 totals 16 residues. From germline, CDR1 is MGHRA and CDR2 YSYEKL. Between the trimmed V and J ends, which lost 2 bases and 5 bases, there was a span of 18 bases. The CDR3 reads CASSQPERGPGTEAFF. In DNA form, the CDR3 reads TGCGCCAGCAGCCAACCTGAGCGGGGGCCGGGGACTGAAGCTTTCTTT.

This clonotype was counted ten times or more. This chain uses TRBV20-1 with TRBJ1-1; TRBD1 agrees at 7 bases. The CDR3 sequence is 11 residues long. J was trimmed by 7 bases and V by 6 bases; bases with no gene match: 5. Germline V gives CDR1 DFQATT, CDR2 SNEGSKA (reference sequence). CDR3 DNA: TGCAGTGCAATGGGACAGATTGAAGCTTTCTTT. Translated, it gives CSAMGQIEAFF.

This clonotype was observed at least ten times. CDR3 bases: TGCGCCAGCAGCTTACCCGCGGGCACCGGGGAGCTGTTTTTT. Amino acid sequence: CASSLPAGTGELFF. The V gene is TRBV5-1, the J gene TRBJ2-2, with D maybe TRBD2 (5 bases). With 2 bases removed from V and 4 bases from J, the gap between germline ends came to 9 bases. Germline V gene sequence: CDR1 SGHRS, CDR2 YFSETQ. CDR3 length: 14 amino acids.

This clonotype was recorded at least ten times. The J gene is TRBJ1-2, the V gene TRBV4-1, with TRBD1 matching 9 bases. Trimming at V came to 1 base and at J to 4 bases, leaving 7 bases not matched to a gene. Germline-derived CDR1 and CDR2 are MGHRA and YSYEKL. The CDR3 covers 16 residues. The CDR3: CASSQGRTGVGYGYTF. Here the CDR3 DNA reads TGCGCCAGCAGCCAAGGAAGGACAGGGGTCGGCTATGGCTACACCTTC.

A remark on this clonotype: Mismatch with germline at one junction end may stem from a read error. V is TRBV5-1 and J is TRBJ2-5, with 7 nucleotides matching TRBD1. Germline CDR1 reads SGHRS; CDR2 reads YFSETQ. The CDR3 is 14 residues long. In DNA form, the CDR3 reads TGCGCCAGCAGCTTGTACAGGGGACAAGAGACCCAGCACTTC. Translation: CASSLYRGQETQHF. The full variable domain, its missing parts supplied by reference TRBV5-1 and TRBJ2-5, is KAGVTQTPRYLIKTRGQQVTLSCSPISGHRSVSWYQQTPGQGLQFLFEYFSETQRNKGNFPGRFSGRQFSNSRSEMNVSTLELGDSALYLCASSLYRGQETQHFGPGTRLLVL.

This clonotype was counted many times. The CDR3 here is CASSFSETSGKTQYF. The CDR3 DNA reads as TGTGCCAGCAGCTTCTCCGAGACTAGCGGAAAGACCCAGTACTTC. The chain is built from TRBV11-1 and TRBJ2-5; 9 bases agree with TRBD2. The germline V gene encodes CDR1 SGHAT and CDR2 FQDESV (reference sequence). V lost 3 bases to trimming and J lost 6 bases; unmatched junction nucleotides: 8. The CDR3 spans 15 residues.

This clonotype occurred many times. This rearrangement joins TRBV7-2 to TRBJ1-1, with D unclear. Trimming shortened V by 0 bases and J by 5 bases, and 7 bases separated the two germline ends. This CDR3 has 13 amino acids. Germline V gene lookup returns CDR1 SGHTA and CDR2 FQGNSA. CDR3 residues: CASSLAEGTEAFF. In DNA, the CDR3 is TGTGCCAGCAGCTTAGCTGAGGGAACTGAAGCTTTCTTT.

The gene calls are TRBV3-1 and TRBJ2-7, with D possibly TRBD1 on 6 matching bases. The V and J ends lost 4 bases and 4 bases respectively, with 14 bases between them. The V gene's germline CDR1 is LGHDT and CDR2 YNNKEL (reference sequence). This CDR3 comprises 14 residues. The CDR3 protein is CASSRDIGRYEQYF. The CDR3 DNA follows: TGTGCCAGCAGCCGGGACATAGGACGGTACGAGCAGTACTTC.

The V call is TRBV6-1, the J call TRBJ1-5; a weak D match, TRBD1 (5 bases). V was cut by 7 bases and J by 7 bases, with 20 bases left in between. This CDR3 region has 15 residues. In germline, CDR1 is MNHNS, CDR2 SASEGT. CDR3 in DNA: TGTGCCAGCACCCGGGACGCCCTGGAGGGGCAGCCCCAGCATTTT. Amino acid sequence: CASTRDALEGQPQHF.

The chain is built from TRBV11-2 and TRBJ2-3; 11 nucleotides align to TRBD1. This CDR3 region has 15 residues. CDR1 SGHAT and CDR2 FQNNGV come from the germline V gene. After removal of 4 bases from V and 2 bases from J, the junction contained 2 bases not matched to a gene. The CDR3 reads CASSSDRGHTDTQYF. The CDR3 DNA reads TGTGCCAGCAGCTCGGACAGGGGGCACACAGATACGCAGTATTTT.

This clonotype was seen many times. The rearrangement joins TRBV12-3 or TRBV12-4 to TRBJ1-6; D is uncertain. The germline V and J ends were trimmed by 3 bases and 10 bases, with 7 bases remaining between them. This CDR3 is 12 amino acids long. In DNA, the CDR3 is TGTGCCAGCAGTTTTACTCGGTCACCCCTCCACTTT. Translating it yields CASSFTRSPLHF.

This clonotype appeared once. The chain is built from TRBV6-1 and TRBJ2-7, with 7 positions matching TRBD1. Trimming removed 3 bases from V and 2 bases from J; junction bases left unmatched: 4. CDR3 length: 14 amino acids. Germline CDR1 MNHNS, CDR2 SASEGT. The CDR3, as DNA: TGTGCCAGCAGTGACAGGGGGAGTACCTACGAGCAGTACTTC. Translation gives CASSDRGSTYEQYF.

This clonotype was observed many times. The V and J genes are TRBV6-2 or TRBV6-3 and TRBJ1-2; D might be TRBD1 (6 bases). Germline CDR1 reads MNHEY; CDR2 reads SVGEGT. The CDR3 sequence is 13 residues long. V gave up 7 bases and J gave up 4 bases, with 13 bases separating them. The CDR3 bases are TGTGCCAGCATAGGGGGGTCCCCCTATGGCTACACCTTC. This sequence encodes CASIGGSPYGYTF.

This clonotype has ten or more counts. CDR3 in amino acids: CASSQTGQGNTEAFF. The CDR3 DNA reads as TGCGCCAGCAGCCAAACGGGACAGGGTAACACTGAAGCTTTCTTT. The chain is built from TRBV4-1 and TRBJ1-1; 9 nucleotides match TRBD1. This CDR3 is built from 15 residues. J lost 2 bases, V lost 2 bases, and 3 bases had no gene match. Germline lookup yields CDR1 MGHRA and CDR2 YSYEKL.

As to this clonotype: One end of the junction varies from germline; a read error may be responsible. V usage is TRBV6-1 and J usage is TRBJ2-5; 9 nucleotides line up with TRBD1. CDR1 and CDR2 from the germline V gene are MNHNS and SASEGT. This CDR3 has 15 amino acids. CDR3 DNA sequence: TGTGCCAGCAGTGGGGAGACGGGACAGGGAGAGACGCAGTACTTC. It is translated as CASSGETGQGETQYF.

The sample holds many counts of this clonotype. CDR3 sequence: CASNLRGGAAETQYF. CDR3 bases: TGTGCCAGCAACCTCCGAGGGGGTGCCGCAGAGACCCAGTACTTC. The chain employs TRBV11-2 and TRBJ2-5; possibly TRBD1 for D (6 bases). CDR1 and CDR2 (germline): SGHAT, FQNNGV. V gave up 7 bases and J gave up 4 bases, with 19 bases separating them. This CDR3 comprises 15 residues.

This clonotype appeared many times. The chain joins TRBV19 to TRBJ2-5; 13 bases line up with TRBD2. J lost 1 base, V lost 3 bases, and 8 bases had no gene match. The CDR3 totals 18 residues. Per the germline V gene, CDR1 is LNHDA and CDR2 is SQIVND (reference sequence). Here the CDR3 DNA reads TGTGCCAGTAGTATCCCCACTCGACTAGCGGGGGGCCAAGAGACCCAGTACTTC. Translating gives CASSIPTRLAGGQETQYF.

This clonotype was seen ten or more times. The rearrangement uses TRBV9 and TRBJ1-2; D not certain. This CDR3 spans 14 amino acids. Germline V lookup: CDR1 SGDLS, CDR2 YYNGEE. V lost 3 bases, J lost 6 bases, and 15 bases lay in between. The chain's CDR3 is CASSAPPWDDGYTF. The CDR3 DNA is TGTGCCAGCAGCGCACCCCCCTGGGATGATGGCTACACCTTC.

The count of this clonotype is one. The chain employs TRBV6-5 and TRBJ2-7, with 13 bases identical to TRBD2. Trimming took 4 bases from V and 7 from J; bases not matched to a gene: 13. Looked up from germline, CDR1 is MNHEY and CDR2 is SVGAGI. CDR3 size: 17 residues. CDR3 sequence: CASSSRTSGSRAGEQYF. CDR3 bases: TGTGCCAGCAGTTCCCGGACTAGCGGGAGCCGGGCGGGGGAGCAGTACTTC.

This clonotype was seen at least ten times. The chain recombines TRBV29-1 with TRBJ2-7; D may be TRBD2 (5 bases). The CDR3 is 14 amino acids. From germline, CDR1 is SQVTM and CDR2 ANQGSEA. Trimming took off 4 bases at V and 1 base at J, with 14 bases between the two ends. CDR3 bases: TGCAGCGTTGGGGTTGGCTCGGGGTCCTACGAGCAGTACTTC. It encodes CSVGVGSGSYEQYF.

This clonotype has ten or more counts. The V call is TRBV11-3, the J call TRBJ2-7; D is unclear. V was trimmed by 5 bases and J by 1 base, leaving 9 bases between them. The germline CDR1 and CDR2 sequences are SGHNT and YENEEA. CDR3 size: 13 residues. The CDR3 DNA is TGTGCCAGCAGCAGACAACGTTCCTACGAGCAGTACTTC. Protein: CASSRQRSYEQYF.

The chain uses TRBV11-2 and TRBJ2-7, with 15 bases lining up with TRBD2. Germline CDR1 SGHAT, CDR2 FQNNGV. This CDR3 is built from 18 residues. V shed 5 bases and J 7 bases; nucleotides not matched to a gene: 15. The DNA of the CDR3 is TGTGCCAGCAGCCTATACCCCGGGACTAGCGGGGGGTCGAGGGAGCAGTACTTC. It specifies CASSLYPGTSGGSREQYF.

The gene calls are TRBV12-3 or TRBV12-4 and TRBJ2-5, with 14 bases matching TRBD2. The CDR3 contains 17 residues. Losses at the gene ends were 6 bases for V and 4 bases for J; bases not matched to a gene: 10. Here the CDR3 DNA reads TGTGCCAGCAGCTTATTACCGACTAGCGGGGGGGTAGAGACCCAGTACTTC. Its protein product is CASSLLPTSGGVETQYF.